The clone carrying this TCR beta chain occurred many times. The CDR3 extends over 15 amino acids. V shed 4 bases and J 9 bases; nucleotides not matched to a gene: 11. Germline CDR1 reads LGHNA; CDR2 reads YSLEER. The sample is drawn from a study of T-cell reconstitution after alpha-beta-depleted transplantation in children. It was with unique molecular identifiers that the TCRbeta library was prepared. TCRdb re-called the PCR reads through MiXCR, storing one row per CDR3 protein. The sample contains approximately 490,000 distinct CDR3 sequences, over 9.5% of which appear only once. This clonotype was obtained from a child aged 2 to 10 with inherited bone marrow failure, due to receive a stem cell transplant. Sequenced here: PBMCs, sampled before TCRalphabeta/CD19-depleted stem cell transplant. The chain is built from TRBV4-3 and TRBJ2-1, with 8 bases aligning to TRBD2. CDR3 sequence reads: CASSRILAASIEQFF. In DNA, the CDR3 is TGCGCCAGCAGCCGCATACTAGCGGCTTCAATTGAGCAGTTCTTC.